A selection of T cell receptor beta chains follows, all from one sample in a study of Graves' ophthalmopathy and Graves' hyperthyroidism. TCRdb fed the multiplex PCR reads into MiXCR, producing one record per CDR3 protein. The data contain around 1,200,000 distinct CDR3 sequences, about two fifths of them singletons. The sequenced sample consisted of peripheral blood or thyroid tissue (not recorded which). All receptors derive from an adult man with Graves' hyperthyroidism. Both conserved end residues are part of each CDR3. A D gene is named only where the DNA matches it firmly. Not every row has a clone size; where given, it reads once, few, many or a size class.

CDR3 DNA: TGTGCCATCAGTGAATATGTCGCCAGGGGAACGGATGGCTACACCTTC
CDR3 protein: CAISEYVARGTDGYTF
J gene: TRBJ1-2
D gene: -
clone size: many
V gene: TRBV10-3

CDR3 DNA: TGTGCCAGCAGCGGGGACAGCAATAGCAATCAGCCCCAGTACTTC
CDR3 protein: CASSGDSNSNQPQYF
J gene: TRBJ2-5
D gene: TRBD1
clone size: few
V gene: TRBV7-2

CDR3 DNA: TGCAGCGTTGTTCGCGATGGTGGCTATGGCTACACCTTC
CDR3 protein: CSVVRDGGYGYTF
J gene: TRBJ1-2
D gene: -
clone size: many
V gene: TRBV29-1

CDR3 DNA: TGTGCCACCAGCTCCTGGAGGAACGCGAACACCGGGGAGCTGTTTTTT
CDR3 protein: CATSSWRNANTGELFF
J gene: TRBJ2-2
D gene: -
clone size: few
V gene: TRBV15

CDR3 DNA: TGTGCCAGCAGCCCCCGGGACAGGGTCTGGGACGAGACCCAGTACTTC
CDR3 protein: CASSPRDRVWDETQYF
J gene: TRBJ2-5
D gene: TRBD1
clone size: -
V gene: TRBV11-2

CDR3 DNA: TGTGCCAGCAGCGCCGTGGCGGAGCAGTTCTTC
CDR3 protein: CASSAVAEQFF
J gene: TRBJ2-1
D gene: -
clone size: few
V gene: TRBV7-2

CDR3 DNA: TGCGCCAGCAGCTTGACTAGCGGGAGCCCATATGGCCTGTTTTTT
CDR3 protein: CASSLTSGSPYGLFF
J gene: TRBJ2-2
D gene: TRBD2
clone size: -
V gene: TRBV5-1

CDR3 DNA: TGCAGTGCTAGGGTACAGGGCAATTCACCCCTCCACTTT
CDR3 protein: CSARVQGNSPLHF
J gene: TRBJ1-6
D gene: -
clone size: many
V gene: TRBV20-1

CDR3 DNA: TGTGCCTGGAGTGCCCATGGACGCGATCAGCCCCAGCATTTT
CDR3 protein: CAWSAHGRDQPQHF
J gene: TRBJ1-5
D gene: -
clone size: -
V gene: TRBV30

CDR3 DNA: TGCGCCAGCAGTGAGGGACAGTCAGGGTCACCCCTCCACTTT
CDR3 protein: CASSEGQSGSPLHF
J gene: TRBJ1-6
D gene: -
clone size: -
V gene: TRBV10-2

CDR3 DNA: TGCGCCAGCAGCCAACAGGGCCGGGACAGGACAAACTATGGCTACACCTTC
CDR3 protein: CASSQQGRDRTNYGYTF
J gene: TRBJ1-2
D gene: TRBD1
clone size: -
V gene: TRBV4-1

CDR3 DNA: TGCAGCGTTGAAGATAGCAGGGGTCCCAACTATGGCTACACCTTC
CDR3 protein: CSVEDSRGPNYGYTF
J gene: TRBJ1-2
D gene: -
clone size: many
V gene: TRBV29-1

CDR3 DNA: TGCGCCAGCAGTGCCGGACTAGCGGGGGCCCCCGAGCAGTACTTC
CDR3 protein: CASSAGLAGAPEQYF
J gene: TRBJ2-7
D gene: TRBD2
clone size: -
V gene: TRBV10-2

CDR3 DNA: TGCAGTGCGCCTCGGACAGGGGACACCGGGGAGCTGTTTTTT
CDR3 protein: CSAPRTGDTGELFF
J gene: TRBJ2-2
D gene: TRBD1
clone size: -
V gene: TRBV20-1

CDR3 DNA: TGTGCCAGCAGTGAATGGGCAACTAATGAAAAACTGTTTTTT
CDR3 protein: CASSEWATNEKLFF
J gene: TRBJ1-4
D gene: -
clone size: many
V gene: TRBV2

CDR3 DNA: TGTGCCAGCAGTTCGGTGGGGACCCAGTACTTC
CDR3 protein: CASSSVGTQYF
J gene: TRBJ2-5
D gene: -
clone size: -
V gene: TRBV12-3/TRBV12-4

CDR3 DNA: TGCAGTGCTAGGACTAGCGGGAGGGCATACGAGCAGTACTTC
CDR3 protein: CSARTSGRAYEQYF
J gene: TRBJ2-7
D gene: TRBD2
clone size: many
V gene: TRBV20-1

CDR3 DNA: TGTGCCAGCAGTTTAGGGCAGGGGGCGAGGTATGGCTACACCTTC
CDR3 protein: CASSLGQGARYGYTF
J gene: TRBJ1-2
D gene: TRBD1
clone size: -
V gene: TRBV25-1

CDR3 DNA: TGTGCCAGCAGCTTAGCGGGCTCGGGTGGGGATCAGCCCCAGCATTTT
CDR3 protein: CASSLAGSGGDQPQHF
J gene: TRBJ1-5
D gene: -
clone size: many
V gene: TRBV7-8

CDR3 DNA: TGTGCCTGGACTCTCGGGCTGAATTCACCCCTCCACTTT
CDR3 protein: CAWTLGLNSPLHF
J gene: TRBJ1-6
D gene: -
clone size: -
V gene: TRBV7-2

CDR3 DNA: TGTGCCAGCAGCCTAGGGACTAGCGGGAGAGGATTGAAGACCCAGTACTTC
CDR3 protein: CASSLGTSGRGLKTQYF
J gene: TRBJ2-5
D gene: TRBD2
clone size: many
V gene: TRBV7-2

CDR3 DNA: TGTGCCATCCGATCGGGTCCAGATAAGACGCGGGGAGACGGAGAGACCCAGTACTTC
CDR3 protein: CAIRSGPDKTRGDGETQYF
J gene: TRBJ2-5
D gene: -
clone size: -
V gene: TRBV10-3

CDR3 DNA: TGCAGCTTGGCGGGAGGAAGCGGCTATGGCTACACCTTC
CDR3 protein: CSLAGGSGYGYTF
J gene: TRBJ1-2
D gene: -
clone size: -
V gene: TRBV29-1

CDR3 DNA: TGTGCCAGTAGAAGCGGACAGAATGAAAAACTGTTTTTT
CDR3 protein: CASRSGQNEKLFF
J gene: TRBJ1-4
D gene: -
clone size: many
V gene: TRBV19

CDR3 DNA: TGTGCCAGCAGCCCGGGACAGGGGGGGATGTCTTTTGGTGAAGCTTTCTTT
CDR3 protein: CASSPGQGGMSFGEAFF
J gene: TRBJ1-1
D gene: TRBD1
clone size: -
V gene: TRBV7-2

CDR3 DNA: TGTGCCAGCAGCTCTCAACAGGGGTCCTATAATTCACCCCTCCACTTT
CDR3 protein: CASSSQQGSYNSPLHF
J gene: TRBJ1-6
D gene: TRBD1
clone size: many
V gene: TRBV7-9

CDR3 DNA: TGTGCCAGCAGTTACTACAGGGGAGGGACATACGAGCAGTACTTC
CDR3 protein: CASSYYRGGTYEQYF
J gene: TRBJ2-7
D gene: -
clone size: few
V gene: TRBV6-5

CDR3 DNA: TGTGCCAGCAGCTTCGAAGGGGCGTATAACACCATATATTTT
CDR3 protein: CASSFEGAYNTIYF
J gene: TRBJ1-3
D gene: -
clone size: -
V gene: TRBV7-2

CDR3 DNA: TGTGCCAGCAGCGTAGTACAGGGGAGCTACACCTTC
CDR3 protein: CASSVVQGSYTF
J gene: TRBJ1-2
D gene: TRBD1
clone size: many
V gene: TRBV9

CDR3 DNA: TGTGCCAGCAGTGGACTGAATTCACCCCTCCACTTT
CDR3 protein: CASSGLNSPLHF
J gene: TRBJ1-6
D gene: -
clone size: many
V gene: TRBV25-1

CDR3 DNA: TGTGCCAGCAGCTCAGGGACTCTTAGCGATCAGTCCCAGCATTTT
CDR3 protein: CASSSGTLSDQSQHF
J gene: TRBJ1-5
D gene: -
clone size: -
V gene: TRBV7-2

CDR3 DNA: TGTGCCAGCAGCGAGGGGGTGGGCAGCTCCTACGAGCAGTACTTC
CDR3 protein: CASSEGVGSSYEQYF
J gene: TRBJ2-7
D gene: -
clone size: -
V gene: TRBV9

CDR3 DNA: TGTGCCATCAGTGAGGCGAGAGGACAGGGGGAATCTCATTCACCCCTCCACTTT
CDR3 protein: CAISEARGQGESHSPLHF
J gene: TRBJ1-6
D gene: TRBD1
clone size: -
V gene: TRBV10-3

CDR3 DNA: TGTGCCAGCAGCCCCTATAGCGGGGGACTGCCTCAAGAGACCCAGTACTTC
CDR3 protein: CASSPYSGGLPQETQYF
J gene: TRBJ2-5
D gene: TRBD2
clone size: -
V gene: TRBV7-2

CDR3 DNA: TGTGCCAGCAGCTCCCCAGGTGCAACTAATGAAAAACTGTTTTTT
CDR3 protein: CASSSPGATNEKLFF
J gene: TRBJ1-4
D gene: -
clone size: -
V gene: TRBV7-6

CDR3 DNA: TGTGCCAGCAGGTCGAGGGGGACCCCATATGGCTACACCTTC
CDR3 protein: CASRSRGTPYGYTF
J gene: TRBJ1-2
D gene: -
clone size: many
V gene: TRBV25-1

CDR3 DNA: TGCGCCAGCAGCCAAATAGGACTAGCTCAAGAGACCCAGTACTTC
CDR3 protein: CASSQIGLAQETQYF
J gene: TRBJ2-5
D gene: TRBD2
clone size: -
V gene: TRBV4-3

CDR3 DNA: TGTGCCAGCAAAATTCCAAGTTCTGGGGCCAACGTCCTGACTTTC
CDR3 protein: CASKIPSSGANVLTF
J gene: TRBJ2-6
D gene: -
clone size: few
V gene: TRBV5-8

CDR3 DNA: TGCGCCAGCAGCCAAACCACAGGGGGCAGTACCTATGGCTACACCTTC
CDR3 protein: CASSQTTGGSTYGYTF
J gene: TRBJ1-2
D gene: TRBD1
clone size: -
V gene: TRBV7-2